Reported below is one T cell receptor beta chain. Its antigen remains unknown. This CDR3 is also generated by other DNA sequences in the sample. The sample comes from a study of cytomegalovirus exposure and HLA in healthy donors. Primers included in the PCR were 60 Vbeta and 13 Jbeta primers. The method was immunoSEQ multiplex PCR; TCRdb's version includes in-frame clones alone and lacks a portion of them. The sample lists approximately 150,000 clones, about four fifths occurring once. Donors were ostensibly healthy at sampling, although undocumented immune exposures were probable. The V gene's germline CDR1 is KGHSH and CDR2 LQKENI. V gave up 1 base and J gave up 4 bases, with 8 bases separating them. The CDR3 is made up of 14 amino acids. Findings and limits, study-wide: One variant, a missense change in DCLRE1C, was linked in a later analysis to TCR beta V- and J-gene trimming. The authors considered a cluster of highly shared sequence variants likely to be a sequencing artifact.

The chain carries TRBV18 and TRBJ1-3; a weak D match, TRBD1 (5 bases). The receptor was isolated from a woman in her late teens or twenties in good health and CMV-seropositive. Sequenced: PBMCs. The CDR3 loop reads CASSPQGSGNTIYF. In nucleotides, the CDR3 is TGTGCCAGCTCACCACAGGGGTCGGGAAACACCATATATTTT.